The next 11 T cell receptor beta chains were all read from a single sample in a study of OX40 agonist ivuxolimab in advanced cancers. Sequenced by immunoSEQ multiplex PCR; TCRdb stores in-frame clones only, minus some. The sample has about 100,000 clones, under 90% seen once. The input for sequencing was CD4+ or CD8+ T cells sorted from blood, taken in a trial of the OX40 agonist ivuxolimab. The receptors stem from an adult with an advanced solid tumor such as melanoma, head and neck, liver or kidney cancer.

This sequence joins TRBV20-1 and TRBJ1-1; D remains unclear. This CDR3 comprises 11 residues. Trimming shortened V by 1 base and J by 3 bases, and 3 bases separated the two germline ends. The germline V gene encodes CDR1 DFQATT and CDR2 SNEGSKA (reference sequence). The CDR3 DNA sequence: TGCAGTGCTAGAGGAGACACTGAAGCTTTCTTT. Its protein is CSARGDTEAFF.

CDR3 in amino acids: CASSPAVTDTQYF. The CDR3 region has the DNA TGTGCCAGCTCACCGGCGGTCACAGATACGCAGTATTTT. V is TRBV18 and J is TRBJ2-3; the D is unclear. Deletions cut 3 bases from V and 2 bases from J, with 6 bases between. The CDR3 has 13 residues. Germline-derived CDR1 and CDR2 are KGHSH and LQKENI. The variable domain in full, with the rest retrieved from reference TRBV18 and TRBJ2-3, is NAGVMQNPRHLVRRRGQEARLRCSPMKGHSHVYWYRQLPEEGLKFMVYLQKENIIDESGMPKERFSAEFPKEGPSILRIQQVVRGDSAAYFCASSPAVTDTQYFGPGTRLTVL.

V gene TRBV4-3 combines with J gene TRBJ2-7; tentative D call: TRBD2 (5 bases). The CDR3 loop spans 14 amino acids. The germline gives CDR1 LGHNA, CDR2 YSLEER. Trimming removed 1 base at V and 3 bases at J, with 10 bases between. The CDR3, as DNA: TGCGCCAGCAGCCAAGGGGAAGGGAGCTACGAGCAGTACTTC. Its protein product is CASSQGEGSYEQYF.

The chain recombines TRBV15 with TRBJ2-3, with 12 bases that match TRBD2. The junction had 1 base not matched to a gene; V was cut back by 3 bases and J by 0 bases. The CDR3 loop spans 16 amino acids. Per germline, CDR1 LNHNV and CDR2 YYDKDF (reference sequence). The CDR3 is CATSSGTSGSTDTQYF. The CDR3 DNA reads TGTGCCACCAGCAGTGGGACTAGCGGGAGCACAGATACGCAGTATTTT.

The genes are TRBV18 and TRBJ2-1; D uncertain. V lost 3 bases, J lost 6 bases, and 9 bases lay in between. Germline CDR1 and CDR2: KGHSH and LQKENI. The CDR3 loop spans 13 amino acids. CDR3 coding DNA: TGTGCCAGCTCACCCACCGCCTTCAATGAGCAGTTCTTC. This gives the protein CASSPTAFNEQFF. Using reference TRBV18 and TRBJ2-1 for the parts outside the CDR3, the full variable domain is NAGVMQNPRHLVRRRGQEARLRCSPMKGHSHVYWYRQLPEEGLKFMVYLQKENIIDESGMPKERFSAEFPKEGPSILRIQQVVRGDSAAYFCASSPTAFNEQFFGPGTRLTVL.

In this sample, this clone turned up a few times. This chain uses TRBV5-1 with TRBJ1-4; D unresolved. Trimming removed 4 bases at V and 8 bases at J, with 18 bases between. The CDR3 has 15 residues. CDR1 and CDR2 from the germline V gene are SGHRS and YFSETQ. CDR3 loop: CASSRRPGGEEKLFF. CDR3 bases: TGCGCCAGCAGCCGCAGACCGGGCGGGGAGGAAAAACTGTTTTTT.

The chain employs TRBV5-8 and TRBJ2-7; 10 bases map to TRBD2. Germline V CDR1 and CDR2: SGHTS, YDEGEE. The CDR3 runs 14 residues. With V trimmed by 4 bases and J by 2 bases, 3 bases remained unmatched. As DNA, the CDR3 is TGTGCCAGCAGCAGGACTAGCGGCACCTACGAGCAGTACTTC. Translation gives CASSRTSGTYEQYF. Variable domain in full (rest from reference TRBV5-8 and TRBJ2-7): EAGVTQSPTHLIKTRGQQATLRCSPISGHTSVYWYQQALGLGLQFLLWYDEGEERNRGNFPPRFSGRQFPNYSSELNVNALELEDSALYLCASSRTSGTYEQYFGPGTRLTVT.

The V and J genes are TRBV2 and TRBJ2-1, with TRBD2 matching over 7 bases. The CDR3 has 12 amino acids. Per germline, CDR1 SNHLY and CDR2 FYNNEI. V gave up 4 bases and J gave up 7 bases; unmatched junction bases: 1. The CDR3, as DNA: TGTGCCAGCAGTGTGGGGGGGAATGAGCAGTTCTTC. It yields the protein CASSVGGNEQFF.

The chain carries TRBV4-1 and TRBJ2-3; TRBD1 is a possible D gene (5 bases). The CDR3 has 16 amino acids. From germline, CDR1 is MGHRA and CDR2 YSYEKL. V gave up 5 bases and J gave up 0 bases, with 15 bases separating them. The CDR3 reads CASSKGVAPSTDTQYF. The CDR3, as DNA: TGCGCCAGCAGCAAAGGGGTGGCGCCTAGCACAGATACGCAGTATTTT.

This clone was seen more than once but under ten times. This chain uses TRBV7-7 with TRBJ2-1; 7 bases map to TRBD2. The germline V gene encodes CDR1 SSHAT and CDR2 FNYEAQ (reference sequence). V was pared by 2 bases and J by 1 base, with 5 bases of the junction left unmatched. There are 16 residues in the CDR3. CDR3 sequence reads: CASSLSGVRSYNEQFF. In nucleotides, the CDR3 is TGTGCCAGCAGCTTAAGCGGGGTCCGGTCCTACAATGAGCAGTTCTTC. The full variable domain, in which reference TRBV7-7 and TRBJ2-1 provide the parts outside the CDR3, is GAGVSQSPRYKVTKRGQDVTLRCDPISSHATLYWYQQALGQGPEFLTYFNYEAQPDKSGLPSDRFSAERPEGSISTLTIQRTEQRDSAMYRCASSLSGVRSYNEQFFGPGTRLTVL.

The rearrangement links TRBV11-3 to TRBJ1-2; weak D call: TRBD1 (6 bases). From germline, CDR1 is SGHNT and CDR2 YENEEA. Trimming left V 1 base short and J 2 bases short, with 8 bases between. The CDR3 is made up of 14 amino acids. CDR3 region: CASSLGQDNYGYTF. CDR3 nucleotides: TGTGCCAGCAGCTTAGGACAGGACAACTATGGCTACACCTTC.